This passage covers 11 T cell receptor beta chains from one sample sequenced in a study of cytomegalovirus exposure and HLA in healthy donors. Primers for the PCR totalled 60 Vbeta and 13 Jbeta. Sequencing used immunoSEQ multiplex PCR; TCRdb keeps in-frame clones, though not all of them. This sample has about 130,000 clones, with approximately 80% found just once. Sequences were obtained from PBMCs. These receptors came from a man aged 30 to 45 in good health and CMV-seronegative.

In this sample, this clone turned up once. The chain is built from TRBV6-5 and TRBJ1-5; 9 bases agree with TRBD1. The CDR3 consists of 14 residues. The germline gives CDR1 MNHEY, CDR2 SVGAGI. V shed 6 bases and J 12 bases; nucleotides not matched to a gene: 12. The CDR3 nucleotides are TGTGCCAGCAGACCTCGCCTCGGACAGGGGAACCAGCATTTT. Translated: CASRPRLGQGNQHF.

This clone appeared once. The chain recombines TRBV7-2 with TRBJ2-3; D is undetermined. The CDR3 length is 15 residues. Trimming shortened V by 1 base and J by 0 bases, and 8 bases separated the two germline ends. Germline loops: CDR1 SGHTA, CDR2 FQGNSA. This CDR3 is CASSLVTASTDTQYF. CDR3 sequence (DNA): TGTGCCAGCAGCTTAGTTACAGCTAGCACAGATACGCAGTATTTT.

The chain recombines TRBV28 with TRBJ1-1; D unclear. The CDR3 is 12 amino acids. The germline CDR1 and CDR2 sequences are MDHEN and SYDVKM. V lost 2 bases and J lost 11, with 12 bases in between. The chain's CDR3 is CASSLVTAGAFF. Written as DNA, the CDR3 is TGTGCCAGCAGTTTAGTAACAGCTGGCGCTTTCTTT.

This chain links TRBV18 with TRBJ2-1; 9 bases are shared with TRBD2. The CDR3 loop spans 16 amino acids. V dropped 2 bases and J dropped 8; count of bases not matched to a gene: 10. Germline values: CDR1 KGHSH, CDR2 LQKENI. CDR3 loop: CASSPDLAGDFDEQFF. Here the CDR3 DNA reads TGTGCCAGCTCACCAGATTTAGCGGGAGATTTCGATGAGCAGTTCTTC.

The chain has TRBV4-1 and TRBJ2-5; D might be TRBD2 (5 bases). The CDR3 has 14 amino acids. Germline V gene sequence: CDR1 MGHRA, CDR2 YSYEKL. The V end lost 0 bases, the J end lost 7 bases, and 12 bases lay between the germline ends. The CDR3 DNA reads as TGCGCCAGCAGCCAAGATTTGCTAGGAGGGACCCAGTACTTC. It specifies CASSQDLLGGTQYF.

V usage is TRBV15 and J usage is TRBJ2-3, with a weak D call TRBD2 (5 bases). V gave up 5 bases and J gave up 3 bases, with 21 bases separating them. Germline V gene data show CDR1 as LNHNV and CDR2 as YYDKDF (reference sequence). This CDR3 has 17 residues. The CDR3: CATSRFPAGGSTDTQYF. The CDR3 DNA reads as TGTGCCACCAGCCGATTCCCGGCTGGAGGTAGTACAGATACGCAGTATTTT.

The CDR3 loop reads CASSFQGSQETQYF. The CDR3 DNA reads as TGTGCCAGCAGCTTTCAGGGATCACAAGAGACCCAGTACTTC. The chain carries TRBV7-2 and TRBJ2-5; TRBD1 might be the D (5 bases). The CDR3 has 14 residues. CDR1 and CDR2 (germline): SGHTA, FQGNSA. Between the trimmed V and J ends, which lost 3 bases and 2 bases, there was a span of 10 bases.

Only a few counts were recorded for this clone. The rearrangement joins TRBV29-1 to TRBJ2-5, with TRBD2 matching 12 bases. CDR3 length: 16 residues. CDR1 is SQVTM and CDR2 is ANQGSEA in the germline V gene. V was clipped by 3 bases and J by 4 bases; unmatched bases: 9. CDR3 loop: CSVERLAGALRETQYF. The CDR3, as DNA: TGCAGCGTTGAGAGACTAGCGGGAGCTCTTCGAGAGACCCAGTACTTC.

This clone appeared a few times. This chain connects TRBV15 to TRBJ1-6; D possibly corresponds to TRBD1 (5 bases). The ends were cut back, 4 bases at V and 4 bases at J, with 11 bases in the middle. The CDR3 sequence is 15 residues long. Germline V gene data show CDR1 as LNHNV and CDR2 as YYDKDF (reference sequence). CDR3 coding DNA: TGTGCCACCAGCAATGGGGCACCTTATAATTCACCCCTCCACTTT. Translation gives CATSNGAPYNSPLHF.

The chain couples TRBV27 to TRBJ2-5, with a weak D call TRBD1 (7 bases). The J call may be faulty, since TRBJ2-7 better matches the DNA end. CDR3 size: 13 residues. The germline gives CDR1 MNHEY, CDR2 SMNVEV (reference sequence). The CDR3 coding sequence is TGTGCCAGCCGCGGGACAGCTACCTACGAGCAGTACTTC. Its translation: CASRGTATYEQYF.

The table lists this clone with a count of one. The genes are TRBV30 and TRBJ2-5; 7 nucleotides line up with TRBD2. CDR1 GTSNPN and CDR2 SVGIG come from the germline V gene (reference sequence). CDR3 length equals 12 residues. The V and J ends lost 3 bases and 4 bases, in that order; junction bases with no gene match: 2. CDR3 DNA sequence: TGTGCCTGGAGGTGGGGGGGAGAGACCCAGTACTTC. Amino acids: CAWRWGGETQYF.